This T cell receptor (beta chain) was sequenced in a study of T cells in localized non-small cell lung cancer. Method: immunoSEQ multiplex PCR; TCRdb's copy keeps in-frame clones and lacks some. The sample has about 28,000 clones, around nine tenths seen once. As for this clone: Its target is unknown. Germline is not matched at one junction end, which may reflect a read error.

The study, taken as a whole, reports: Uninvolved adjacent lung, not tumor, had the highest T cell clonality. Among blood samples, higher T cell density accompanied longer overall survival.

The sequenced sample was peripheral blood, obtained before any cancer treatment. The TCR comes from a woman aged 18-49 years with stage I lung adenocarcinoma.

The CDR3 reads CASSSGPAESF. Written as DNA, the CDR3 is TGTGCCAGCAGCTCAGGGCCAGCGGAAAGCTTC. The chain has TRBV7-9 and TRBJ2-7; D could derive from TRBD1 or TRBD2 (5 bases each). From germline, CDR1 is SEHNR and CDR2 FQNEAQ (reference sequence). The CDR3 is made up of 11 amino acids. The entire variable domain, with the rest obtained from reference TRBV7-9 and TRBJ2-7, is as follows: DTGVSQNPRHKITKRGQNVTFRCDPISEHNRLYWYRQTLGQGPEFLTYFQNEAQLEKSRLLSDRFSAERPKGSFSTLEIQRTEQGDSAMYLCASSSGPAESFGPGTRLTVT.